These T cell receptor beta chains were read from a single sample in a study of blood T cell repertoires in COVID-19. Assay used: immunoSEQ multiplex PCR; TCRdb lists only in-frame clones, some missing. Of under 250,000 clones detected, about nine tenths appear once; the ten largest clones hold around 0.83%. The specimen was peripheral blood. The receptors were sampled from a man aged 25 to 45 with COVID-19, enrolled during active disease. CDR3s include the opening cysteine and the closing phenylalanine or tryptophan. Each record gives: D gene, V gene, clone size, J gene, CDR3 DNA, CDR3 protein. A D gene is named only where the DNA matches it firmly. Clone size is not always given. Where it is, it says once, few, many or a class for expanded clones.

.	TRBV19	.	TRBJ2-2	TGTGCCAGTAGTGAGTCGGCAGGGAACACCGGGGAGCTGTTTTTT	CASSESAGNTGELFF
TRBD1	TRBV30	.	TRBJ1-3	TGTGCCTGGGCCGGGACAGGGGGCCCAAAAAACCCTGGAAACACCATATATTTT	CAWAGTGGPKNPGNTIYF
TRBD1	TRBV27	.	TRBJ2-7	TGTGCCAGCAGGACGAAACCGGGACAGATAACCTACGAGCAGTACTTC	CASRTKPGQITYEQYF
.	TRBV6-1	.	TRBJ1-5	TGTGCCAGCAGTGAATTTGTCGTGGGGGCCTATCAGCCCCAGCATTTT	CASSEFVVGAYQPQHF
.	TRBV27	.	TRBJ1-5	TGTGCCAGCAGTTTGGGGGCCGGTCAGCCCCAGCATTTT	CASSLGAGQPQHF
.	TRBV2	.	TRBJ2-3	TGTGCCAGCAGTGAGCGAGGAATAACAGATACGCAGTATTTT	CASSERGITDTQYF
.	TRBV5-4	.	TRBJ1-6	TGTGCCAGCAGCCCCGAGGGTCCCCTGGAGAATTCACCCCTCCACTTT	CASSPEGPLENSPLHF
.	TRBV10-3	.	TRBJ2-6	TGTGCCATCAGTCCGGGCTCGGGGTCTAGTCCTGGGGCCAACGTCCTGACTTTC	CAISPGSGSSPGANVLTF
TRBD1	TRBV2	.	TRBJ2-7	TGTGCCACCGAGACAGGGAACTCCTACGAGCAGTACTTC	CATETGNSYEQYF
.	TRBV4-1	.	TRBJ1-5	TGCGCCAGCAGCCAAGACCGGGACAATCGGTTCAATCAGCCCCAGCATTTT	CASSQDRDNRFNQPQHF
TRBD1	TRBV6-5	.	TRBJ1-2	TGTGCCAGCAGCCCCCTGACAGGGAGTGGCTACACCTTC	CASSPLTGSGYTF
.	TRBV7-2	.	TRBJ1-4	TGTGCCAGCAGCTCCCCCCCCCTCAATGAAAAACTGTTTTTT	CASSSPPLNEKLFF
.	TRBV5-5	once	TRBJ2-2	TGTGCCAGCATGAGCAATAATGCCGGGGAGCTGTTTTTT	CASMSNNAGELFF
.	TRBV9	.	TRBJ1-6	TGTGCCAGCAGCGTAGACCAGGGGCCGAATTCACCCCTCCACTTT	CASSVDQGPNSPLHF
.	TRBV19	.	TRBJ1-5	TGTGCCAGTAGTATGCGAGGTGAAGGCGGCAATCAGCCCCAGCATTTT	CASSMRGEGGNQPQHF
.	TRBV4-2	.	TRBJ1-5	TGTGCCAGCAGCCAAGATCTGGTGGGGGCCAGCAATCAGCCCCAGCATTTT	CASSQDLVGASNQPQHF
TRBD1	TRBV5-4	once	TRBJ1-1	TGTGCCAGCAGCCCCGACAGGGCGAACACTGAAGCTTTCTTT	CASSPDRANTEAFF
TRBD1	TRBV6-6	.	TRBJ1-5	TGTGCCAGCAGCTTCGACAGGGCGGGTCAGCCCCAGCATTTT	CASSFDRAGQPQHF
.	TRBV25-1	.	TRBJ2-7	TGTGCCAGCAGTCGGGGAGGGGACACAAGCGAGCAGTACTTC	CASSRGGDTSEQYF
.	TRBV19	.	TRBJ2-2	TGTGCCAGTCACCGGCGGGGAGGCGGCGGGGAGCTGTTTTTT	CASHRRGGGGELFF
TRBD1	TRBV3-1/TRBV3-2	.	TRBJ1-5	TGTGCCAGCAGCCTGGGGACAGTTAGCAATCAGCCCCAGCATTTT	CASSLGTVSNQPQHF
.	TRBV5-6	.	TRBJ1-4	TGTGCCAGCAGCGAAGGGAGCGAAAAACTGTTTTTT	CASSEGSEKLFF
.	TRBV11-2	.	TRBJ2-1	TGTGCCAGCAGCGGCCGGGACTGGAACAATGAGCAGTTCTTC	CASSGRDWNNEQFF
.	TRBV27	.	TRBJ1-6	TGTGCCAGCAGTTTGAAGGGGCCGAATAATTCACCCCTCCACTTT	CASSLKGPNNSPLHF
.	TRBV27	.	TRBJ1-6	TGTGCCAGCAGTTGGGCCGCAAATTCACCCCTCCACTTT	CASSWAANSPLHF
TRBD1	TRBV19	.	TRBJ1-1	TGTGCCAGTAGTATCCCCGGGACAGGTAACACTGAAGCTTTCTTT	CASSIPGTGNTEAFF
TRBD1	TRBV11-3	.	TRBJ2-7	TGTGCCAGCAGCCTAGTCCCTGACAGGGGACCTTCCTACGAGCAGTACTTC	CASSLVPDRGPSYEQYF